The 21 T cell receptor beta chains in this list originate from one sample, sequenced in a study of molecular identifiers for immune sequencing clone quantification. From the PCR reads, TCRdb called clonotypes with MiXCR, one entry per CDR3 protein. The sample consists of roughly 320,000 distinct CDR3 sequences, about 21% of them appearing once. The sample taken for sequencing was naive CD8+ T cells from blood, with Jurkat cell RNA spiked in. Subset noted: FACS-sorted CD8+CD4-CCR7+CD45RA+ naive T cells. The origin of the receptors is a human donor in good health. Some libraries in this study had Jurkat cell RNA spiked in.

This clonotype has a single count. A read error may explain this, as a much larger clone is one base away. This chain connects TRBV6-6 to TRBJ2-3; no reliable D call. In germline, CDR1 is MNHNY, CDR2 SVGAGI (reference sequence). There are 14 residues in the CDR3. Trimming took off 2 bases at V and 5 bases at J, with 11 bases between the two ends. Written as DNA, the CDR3 is TGTGCCAGCAGTTACGAAGGCGGCATAGATACGCAGTATTTT. Its translation is CASSYEGGIDTQYF.

This clonotype has only one observation. This may be a read error: a much more frequent sequence differs by one nucleotide. The genes are TRBV28 and TRBJ2-7; D ambiguous. The CDR3 runs 14 residues. V was clipped by 3 bases and J by 4 bases, with 13 bases between them. Germline assignment: CDR1 MDHEN and CDR2 SYDVKM. The CDR3 here is CASSFCSTWYEQYF. CDR3 coding DNA: TGTGCCAGCAGTTTCTGTAGCACGTGGTACGAGCAGTACTTC.

This clonotype was recorded at least ten times. The chain is built from TRBV7-9 and TRBJ2-7; D possibly corresponds to TRBD1 (6 bases). CDR3 length equals 12 residues. The V and J ends lost 3 bases and 5 bases respectively, with 8 bases between them. CDR1 and CDR2 from the germline V gene are SEHNR and FQNEAQ (reference sequence). CDR3 coding DNA: TGTGCCAGCAGCTTGACAGGCCACGAGCAGTACTTC. It encodes CASSLTGHEQYF.

This clonotype was seen just once. This sequence may be a read error, since a much larger clone differs from it by one base. The J gene is TRBJ2-3, the V gene TRBV20-1; 11 bases fit TRBD2. Looked up from germline, CDR1 is DFQATT and CDR2 is SNEGSKA (reference sequence). V was clipped by 6 bases and J by 5 bases; unmatched bases: 10. The CDR3 contains 15 residues. The CDR3 protein is CSAFKLAGALDTQYF. The CDR3, as DNA: TGCAGTGCCTTCAAACTAGCGGGAGCTTTAGATACGCAGTATTTT.

The chain combines TRBV12-3 or TRBV12-4 with TRBJ1-1; D is uncertain. This CDR3 contains 14 residues. The ends were cut back, 1 base at V and 4 bases at J, with 10 bases in the middle. The CDR3 loop is CASSLDPRLTEAFF. DNA for the CDR3: TGTGCCAGCAGTTTAGACCCCCGACTCACTGAAGCTTTCTTT.

The V and J genes are TRBV5-6 and TRBJ1-2; D unclear. Trimming took 2 bases from V and 3 from J, leaving 11 bases between them. The CDR3 consists of 14 residues. CDR1 is SGHDT, CDR2 YYEEEE, per germline. DNA of the CDR3: TGTGCCAGCAGCTTTGGATCCGCCTACTATGGCTACACCTTC. Translation gives CASSFGSAYYGYTF.

Note on this clonotype: Possible read error: a much larger clone is one base away. J is TRBJ1-6 and V is TRBV27; TRBD1 matches at 8 bases. The J segment lost 9 bases and the V segment lost 8 bases, leaving 15 bases of the junction unmatched. Germline V lookup: CDR1 MNHEY, CDR2 SMNVEV (reference sequence). The CDR3 covers 16 residues. The CDR3 is CASSLSRGRGLSPLHF. The DNA of the CDR3 is TGTGCCAGCTCTCTTTCCCGGGGCAGGGGGCTTTCACCCCTCCACTTT.

As concerns this clonotype: This clone may be a read error of a much larger clone one base away. The chain combines TRBV9 with TRBJ1-1; D is uncertain. The CDR3 runs to 19 residues. V was shortened by 7 bases and J by 0 bases, with 28 bases between the two germline ends. The germline V gene has CDR1 SGDLS and CDR2 YYNGEE. The CDR3, as DNA: TGTGCCAGCCTCCGAATTTTTTCGGCAGAATCCGAAATGAACACTGAAGCTTTCTTT. Protein sequence: CASLRIFSAESEMNTEAFF.

This clonotype was counted ten times or more. The chain uses TRBV19 and TRBJ1-1; unclear D gene. The ends were cut back, 1 base at V and 1 base at J, with 10 bases in the middle. The CDR3 contains 15 residues. Germline V gene sequence: CDR1 LNHDA, CDR2 SQIVND (reference sequence). DNA for the CDR3: TGTGCCAGTAGTATAGTATATTACGCGAACACTGAAGCTTTCTTT. This gives the protein CASSIVYYANTEAFF.

This clonotype has only a few counts. The J gene is TRBJ1-6, the V gene TRBV10-2, with D unclear. The CDR3 runs 13 residues. Germline loops: CDR1 WSHSY, CDR2 SAAADI. Deletions cut 2 bases from V and 7 bases from J, with 6 bases between. CDR3 region: CASSEDGNSPLHF. The DNA for the CDR3 is TGCGCCAGCAGTGAGGACGGCAATTCACCCCTCCACTTT.

At least ten counts were recorded for this clonotype. This chain links TRBV28 with TRBJ2-3, with 11 bases matching TRBD2. Germline loops: CDR1 MDHEN, CDR2 SYDVKM. Trimming at V came to 8 bases and at J to 6 bases, leaving 13 bases not matched to a gene. This CDR3 spans 16 amino acids. The CDR3: CASGTSGNPGGDTQYF. The DNA of the CDR3 is TGTGCCAGCGGGACTAGCGGAAACCCAGGGGGGGATACGCAGTATTTT.

This clonotype has a count of ten or more. V and J are TRBV5-6 and TRBJ2-3, with 9 bases identical to TRBD2. The germline V gene encodes CDR1 SGHDT and CDR2 YYEEEE. The CDR3 extends over 16 amino acids. Unmatched junction bases numbered 3, after V lost 1 base and J lost 0 bases. CDR3 region: CASSLSLAGSTDTQYF. Written as DNA, the CDR3 is TGTGCCAGCAGCTTGAGTCTAGCGGGGAGCACAGATACGCAGTATTTT.

This clonotype occurred many times. The CDR3 reads CASSLFSYEQYF. The CDR3 region has the DNA TGTGCCAGCAGCTTATTTAGCTACGAGCAGTACTTC. The V gene is TRBV7-6, the J gene TRBJ2-7, with no clear D. This CDR3 is built from 12 residues. Trimming cost V 2 bases and J 3 bases, with 5 bases left between them. Germline CDR1 reads SGHVS; CDR2 reads FNYEAQ.

This clonotype was recorded many times. The V call is TRBV29-1, the J call TRBJ1-1; D is uncertain. V dropped 5 bases and J dropped 2 bases, with 6 bases sitting between them. Germline-derived CDR1 and CDR2 are SQVTM and ANQGSEA. This CDR3 region has 11 residues. The CDR3 nucleotides are TGCAGCGTTACGGATAACACTGAAGCTTTCTTT. Residues: CSVTDNTEAFF.

This clonotype was seen many times. This chain joins TRBV7-9 and TRBJ1-3; tentative D call: TRBD1 (5 bases). The CDR3 runs to 14 residues. The germline CDR1 and CDR2 sequences are SEHNR and FQNEAQ (reference sequence). Trimming shortened V by 5 bases and J by 1 base, and 9 bases separated the two germline ends. The CDR3: CASSSGTSGNTIYF. The CDR3 coding sequence is TGTGCCAGCAGCAGCGGGACTTCTGGAAACACCATATATTTT.

On this clonotype itself: A much larger clone is a single base away; this may be a read error. Here the CDR3 omits its conserved ending phenylalanine or tryptophan, so a read error is the likely source. The V and J genes are TRBV20-1 and TRBJ2-3; D gene uncertain. Trimming left V 0 bases short and J 3 bases short, with 4 bases between. There are 12 residues in the CDR3. The V gene's germline CDR1 is DFQATT and CDR2 SNEGSKA (reference sequence). CDR3 bases: TGCAGTGCTAGAGATATAACAGATACGCAGTATCTT. Residues: CSARDITDTQYL.

This clonotype came up many times. V is TRBV7-9 and J is TRBJ2-5, with 7 bases that match TRBD1. The CDR3 length is 15 residues. Per the germline V gene, CDR1 is SEHNR and CDR2 is FQNEAQ (reference sequence). Trimming at V came to 8 bases and at J to 1 base, leaving 10 bases not matched to a gene. CDR3 amino acids: CASESTTGPQETQYF. The DNA of the CDR3 is TGTGCCAGCGAATCCACGACAGGGCCCCAAGAGACCCAGTACTTC.

This clonotype has only a few counts. The chain has TRBV7-9 and TRBJ2-2; 11 bases map to TRBD2. Germline lookup yields CDR1 SEHNR and CDR2 FQNEAQ (reference sequence). V trimming: 5 bases; J trimming: 5 bases; junction bases outside the gene matches: 7. CDR3 size: 16 residues. CDR3 in DNA: TGTGCCAGCAGCCGGACTAGCGGGCCGGCTACCGGGGAGCTGTTTTTT. It specifies CASSRTSGPATGELFF.

The sample holds many counts of this clonotype. The J gene is TRBJ2-2, the V gene TRBV15; D ambiguous. The CDR3 contains 12 residues. In germline, CDR1 is LNHNV, CDR2 YYDKDF (reference sequence). The V gene lost 1 base and the J gene lost 4 bases, with 1 base spanning the gap. For the CDR3, the DNA is TGTGCCACCAGCAGAGGCACCGGGGAGCTGTTTTTT. It is translated as CATSRGTGELFF.

This clonotype has a count of ten or more. The chain is built from TRBV6-2 or TRBV6-3 and TRBJ2-3; D is perhaps TRBD2 (6 bases). There are 18 residues in the CDR3. Trimming left V 4 bases short and J 2 bases short, with 22 bases between. Germline V CDR1 and CDR2: MNHEY, SVGEGT. CDR3 sequence (DNA): TGTGCCAGCAGTTTCCTACCCGGCGAGCTAGCGAACACAGATACGCAGTATTTT. Amino acid sequence: CASSFLPGELANTDTQYF.

The chain couples TRBV9 to TRBJ2-3; D is unresolved. Trimming removed 3 bases at V and 0 bases at J, with 8 bases between. Looked up from germline, CDR1 is SGDLS and CDR2 is YYNGEE. CDR3 size: 14 residues. In nucleotides, the CDR3 is TGTGCCAGCAGCGAACTTAGCAGCACAGATACGCAGTATTTT. This encodes CASSELSSTDTQYF.